This entry lists 4 T cell receptor beta chains sequenced from one sample in a study of chemoradiotherapy in HPV16-positive cancers. Measured with immunoSEQ multiplex PCR; TCRdb has only the in-frame clones, and not every one. The sample records 12,000 or so clones, 70% to 90% being singletons. Specimen: blood, collected from a patient who underwent chemoradiotherapy. These receptors all stem from a human donor with HPV-associated anogenital cancer.

The chain uses TRBV7-8 and TRBJ2-5; D is undetermined. Germline loops: CDR1 SGHVS, CDR2 FQNEAQ. CDR3 length equals 14 residues. Trimming shortened V by 1 base and J by 2 bases, and 8 bases separated the two germline ends. For the CDR3, the DNA is TGTGCCAGCAGCTTAGGGACCTATCAAGAGACCCAGTACTTC. Residues: CASSLGTYQETQYF.

The chain couples TRBV7-9 to TRBJ2-7; no clear D gene. Germline-derived CDR1 and CDR2 are SEHNR and FQNEAQ (reference sequence). Trimming took off 5 bases at V and 3 bases at J, with 17 bases between the two ends. The CDR3 sequence is 15 residues long. The DNA for the CDR3 is TGTGCCAGCAGCCGCACGGTAGGACCGAACTACGAGCAGTACTTC. Amino acid sequence: CASSRTVGPNYEQYF.

The chain joins TRBV25-1 to TRBJ2-5; 11 nucleotides line up with TRBD2. Trimming took 3 bases from V and 2 from J; bases not matched to a gene: 5. CDR1 is MGHDK and CDR2 is SYGVNS in the germline V gene. The CDR3 extends over 16 amino acids. CDR3 protein: CASSDMTSGEQETQYF. Written as DNA, the CDR3 is TGTGCCAGCAGTGATATGACTAGCGGGGAGCAAGAGACCCAGTACTTC.

V usage is TRBV14 and J usage is TRBJ2-5; D might be TRBD1 or TRBD2, each matching 6 bases. Per the germline V gene, CDR1 is SGHDN and CDR2 is FVKESK. The CDR3 covers 13 residues. V gave up 4 bases and J gave up 10 bases, with 16 bases separating them. CDR3 residues: CASSRNDRTIQYF. CDR3 coding DNA: TGTGCCAGCAGCCGGAATGACAGGACTATCCAGTACTTC.